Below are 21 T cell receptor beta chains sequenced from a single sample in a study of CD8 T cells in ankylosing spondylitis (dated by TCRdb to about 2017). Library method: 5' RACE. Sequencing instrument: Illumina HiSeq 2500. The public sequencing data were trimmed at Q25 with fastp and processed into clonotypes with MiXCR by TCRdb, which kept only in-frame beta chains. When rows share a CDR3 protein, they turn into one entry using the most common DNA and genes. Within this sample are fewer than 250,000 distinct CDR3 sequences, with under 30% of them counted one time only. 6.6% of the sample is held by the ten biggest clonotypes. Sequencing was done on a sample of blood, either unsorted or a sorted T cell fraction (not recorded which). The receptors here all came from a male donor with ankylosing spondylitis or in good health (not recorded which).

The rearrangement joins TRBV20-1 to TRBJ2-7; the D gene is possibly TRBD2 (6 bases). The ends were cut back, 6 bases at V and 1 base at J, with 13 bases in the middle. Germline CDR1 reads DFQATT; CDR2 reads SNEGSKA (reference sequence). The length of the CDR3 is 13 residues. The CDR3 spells CSATGDRSYEQYF. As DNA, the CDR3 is TGCAGTGCCACGGGGGACCGATCCTACGAGCAGTACTTC.

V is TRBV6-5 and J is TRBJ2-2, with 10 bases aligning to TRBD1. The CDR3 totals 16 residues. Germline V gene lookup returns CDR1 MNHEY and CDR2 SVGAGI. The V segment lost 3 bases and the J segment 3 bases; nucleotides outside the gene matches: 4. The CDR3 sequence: CASSYSGTGDTGELFF. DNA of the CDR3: TGTGCCAGCAGTTATTCCGGGACAGGGGACACCGGGGAGCTGTTTTTT.

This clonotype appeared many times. The CDR3 loop reads CASSRGSGLDTQYF. Here the CDR3 DNA reads TGTGCCAGCAGTCGCGGGTCGGGCCTCGATACGCAGTATTTT. The chain recombines TRBV28 with TRBJ2-3; a possible D gene is TRBD2 (5 bases). V was trimmed by 5 bases and J by 6 bases, leaving 15 bases between them. The CDR3 has 14 residues. From germline, CDR1 is MDHEN and CDR2 SYDVKM.

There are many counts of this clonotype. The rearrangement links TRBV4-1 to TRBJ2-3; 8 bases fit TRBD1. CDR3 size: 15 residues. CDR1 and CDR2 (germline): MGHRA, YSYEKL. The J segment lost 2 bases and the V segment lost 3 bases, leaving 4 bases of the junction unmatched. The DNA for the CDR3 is TGCGCCAGCAGCCAGACAGGGGCCACCACAGATACGCAGTATTTT. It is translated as CASSQTGATTDTQYF.

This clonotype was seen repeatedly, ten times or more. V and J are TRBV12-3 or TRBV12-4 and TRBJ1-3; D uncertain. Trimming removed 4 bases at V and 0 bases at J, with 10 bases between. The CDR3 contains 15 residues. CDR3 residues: CASSSPGSSGNTIYF. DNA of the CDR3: TGTGCCAGCAGTTCCCCCGGGAGCTCTGGAAACACCATATATTTT.

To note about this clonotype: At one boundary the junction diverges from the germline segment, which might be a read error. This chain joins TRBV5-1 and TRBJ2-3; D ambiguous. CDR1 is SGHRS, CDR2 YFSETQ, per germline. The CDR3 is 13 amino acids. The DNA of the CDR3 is TGCGTCAGCCGGTCACAGAGCACAGATACGCAGTATTTT. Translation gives CVSRSQSTDTQYF.

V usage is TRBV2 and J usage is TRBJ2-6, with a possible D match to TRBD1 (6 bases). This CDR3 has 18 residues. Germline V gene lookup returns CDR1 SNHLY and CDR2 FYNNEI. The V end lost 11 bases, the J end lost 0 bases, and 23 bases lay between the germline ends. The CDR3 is CAFSFQRQGNSGANVLTF. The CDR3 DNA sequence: TGTGCCTTCAGTTTTCAACGGCAGGGGAACTCTGGGGCCAACGTCCTGACTTTC. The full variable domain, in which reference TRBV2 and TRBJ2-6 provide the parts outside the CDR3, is EPEVTQTPSHQVTQMGQEVILRCVPISNHLYFYWYRQILGQKVEFLVSFYNNEISEKSEIFDDQFSVERPDGSNFTLKIRSTKLEDSAMYFCAFSFQRQGNSGANVLTFGAGSRLTVL.

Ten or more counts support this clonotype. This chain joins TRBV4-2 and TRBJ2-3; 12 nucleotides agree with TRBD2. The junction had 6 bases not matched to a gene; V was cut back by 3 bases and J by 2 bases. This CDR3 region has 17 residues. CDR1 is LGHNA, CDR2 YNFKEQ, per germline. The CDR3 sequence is CASSQRLAGDPTDTQYF. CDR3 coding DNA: TGTGCCAGCAGCCAGAGACTAGCGGGGGACCCCACAGATACGCAGTATTTT.

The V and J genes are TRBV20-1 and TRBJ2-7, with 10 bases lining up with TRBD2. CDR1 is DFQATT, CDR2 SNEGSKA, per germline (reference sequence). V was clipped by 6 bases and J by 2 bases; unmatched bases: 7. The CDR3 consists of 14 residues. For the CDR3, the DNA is TGCAGTGCGCAAGCGGGAGGGCAGGCCTACGAGCAGTACTTC. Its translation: CSAQAGGQAYEQYF.

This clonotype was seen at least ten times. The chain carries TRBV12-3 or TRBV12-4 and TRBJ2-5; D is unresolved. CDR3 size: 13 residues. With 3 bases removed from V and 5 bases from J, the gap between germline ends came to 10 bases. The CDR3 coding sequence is TGTGCCAGCAGTTTTTACAGTCCGGAGACCCAGTACTTC. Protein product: CASSFYSPETQYF.

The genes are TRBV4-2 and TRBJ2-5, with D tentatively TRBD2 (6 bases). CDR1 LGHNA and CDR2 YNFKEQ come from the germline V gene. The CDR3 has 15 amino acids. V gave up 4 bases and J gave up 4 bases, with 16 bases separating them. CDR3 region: CASSPRDLNAETQYF. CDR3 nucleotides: TGTGCCAGCAGCCCTCGGGACTTAAATGCAGAGACCCAGTACTTC.

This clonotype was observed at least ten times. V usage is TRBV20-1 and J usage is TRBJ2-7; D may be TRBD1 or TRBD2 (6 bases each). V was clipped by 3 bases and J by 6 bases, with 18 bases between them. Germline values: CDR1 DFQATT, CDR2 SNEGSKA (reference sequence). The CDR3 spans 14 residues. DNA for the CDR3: TGCAGTGCTAGTCGGGGCCCGGAGGGGGTCGAGCAGTACTTC. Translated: CSASRGPEGVEQYF.

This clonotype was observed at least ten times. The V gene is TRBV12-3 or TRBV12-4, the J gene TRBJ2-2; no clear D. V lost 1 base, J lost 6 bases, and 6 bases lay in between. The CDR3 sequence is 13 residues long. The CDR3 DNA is TGTGCCAGCAGTTTAGGGAGCCCCGGGGAGCTGTTTTTT. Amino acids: CASSLGSPGELFF.

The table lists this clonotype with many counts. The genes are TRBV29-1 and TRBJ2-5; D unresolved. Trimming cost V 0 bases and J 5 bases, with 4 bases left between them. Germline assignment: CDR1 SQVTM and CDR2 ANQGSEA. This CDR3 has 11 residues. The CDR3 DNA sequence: TGCAGCGTTGAAGACATGGAGACCCAGTACTTC. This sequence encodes CSVEDMETQYF.

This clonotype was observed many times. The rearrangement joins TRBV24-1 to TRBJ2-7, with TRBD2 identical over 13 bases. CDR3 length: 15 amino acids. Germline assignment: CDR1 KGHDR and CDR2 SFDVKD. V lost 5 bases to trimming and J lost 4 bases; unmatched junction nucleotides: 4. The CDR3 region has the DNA TGTGCCACCAGTGGACTAGCGGGAGGCGATTACGAGCAGTACTTC. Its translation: CATSGLAGGDYEQYF.

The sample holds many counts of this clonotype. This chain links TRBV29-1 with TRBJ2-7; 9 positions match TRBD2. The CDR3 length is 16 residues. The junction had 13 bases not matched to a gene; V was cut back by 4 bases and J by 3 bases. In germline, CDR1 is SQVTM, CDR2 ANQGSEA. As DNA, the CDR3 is TGCAGCGTTGTTACTAGGACTAGCGATGAATACTACGAGCAGTACTTC. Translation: CSVVTRTSDEYYEQYF.

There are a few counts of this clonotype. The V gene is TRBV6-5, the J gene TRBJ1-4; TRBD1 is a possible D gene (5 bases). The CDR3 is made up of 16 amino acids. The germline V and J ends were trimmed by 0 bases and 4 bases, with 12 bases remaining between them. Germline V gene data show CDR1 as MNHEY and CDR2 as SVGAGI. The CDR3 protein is CASSYSRRGDNEKLFF. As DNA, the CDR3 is TGTGCCAGCAGTTACTCGCGGCGGGGCGATAATGAAAAACTGTTTTTT.

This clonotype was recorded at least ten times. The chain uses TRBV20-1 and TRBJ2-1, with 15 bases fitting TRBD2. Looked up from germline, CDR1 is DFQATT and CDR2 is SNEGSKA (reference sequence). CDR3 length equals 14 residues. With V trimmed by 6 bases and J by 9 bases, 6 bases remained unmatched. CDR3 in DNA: TGCAGTGCAACCGGACTAGCGGGAGGGATTGAGCAGTTCTTC. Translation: CSATGLAGGIEQFF.

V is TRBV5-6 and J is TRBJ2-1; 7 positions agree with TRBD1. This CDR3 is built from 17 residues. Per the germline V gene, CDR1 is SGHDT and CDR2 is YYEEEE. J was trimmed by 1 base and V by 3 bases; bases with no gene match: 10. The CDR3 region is CASSSRLTGSSYNEQFF. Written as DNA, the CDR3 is TGTGCCAGCAGCTCTCGATTGACAGGGAGTTCCTACAATGAGCAGTTCTTC.

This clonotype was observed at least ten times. CDR3 bases: TGCAGCGGTAGGACAGGGGGCAATGAGCAGTTCTTC. It encodes CSGRTGGNEQFF. V and J are TRBV29-1 and TRBJ2-1; 10 bases align to TRBD1. V dropped 7 bases and J dropped 6; count of bases not matched to a gene: 3. The CDR3 spans 12 residues. The germline V gene has CDR1 SQVTM and CDR2 ANQGSEA.

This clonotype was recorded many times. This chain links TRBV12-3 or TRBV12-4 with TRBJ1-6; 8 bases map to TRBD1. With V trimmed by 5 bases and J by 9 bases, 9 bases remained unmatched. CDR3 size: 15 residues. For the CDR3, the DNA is TGTGCCAGCAGTCCACGGACAGGGTTCGGTTCACCCCTCCACTTT. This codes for CASSPRTGFGSPLHF.